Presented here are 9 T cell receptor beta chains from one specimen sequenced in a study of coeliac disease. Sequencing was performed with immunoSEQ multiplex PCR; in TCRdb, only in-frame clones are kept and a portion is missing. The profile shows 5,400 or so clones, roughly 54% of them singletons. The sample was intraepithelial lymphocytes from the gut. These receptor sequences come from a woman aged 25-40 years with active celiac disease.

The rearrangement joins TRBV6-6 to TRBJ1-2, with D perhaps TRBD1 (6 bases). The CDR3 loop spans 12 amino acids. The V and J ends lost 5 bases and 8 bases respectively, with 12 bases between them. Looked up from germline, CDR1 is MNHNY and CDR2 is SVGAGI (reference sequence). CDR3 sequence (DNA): TGTGCCAGCAGTGCAGGGGTCGGCGGCTACACCTTC. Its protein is CASSAGVGGYTF.

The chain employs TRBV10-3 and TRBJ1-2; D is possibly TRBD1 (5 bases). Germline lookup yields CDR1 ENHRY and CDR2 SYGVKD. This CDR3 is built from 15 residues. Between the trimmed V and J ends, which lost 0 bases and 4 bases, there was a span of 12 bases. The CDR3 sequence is CAISESGAFAYGYTF. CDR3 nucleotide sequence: TGTGCCATCAGTGAGTCAGGGGCGTTCGCCTATGGCTACACCTTC.

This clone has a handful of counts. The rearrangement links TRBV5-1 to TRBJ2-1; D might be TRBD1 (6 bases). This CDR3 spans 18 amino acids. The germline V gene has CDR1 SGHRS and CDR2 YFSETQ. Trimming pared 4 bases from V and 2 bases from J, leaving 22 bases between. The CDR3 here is CASSLRGMGLAAYNEQFF. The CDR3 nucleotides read TGCGCCAGCAGCCTCAGGGGTATGGGGCTGGCGGCCTACAATGAGCAGTTCTTC.

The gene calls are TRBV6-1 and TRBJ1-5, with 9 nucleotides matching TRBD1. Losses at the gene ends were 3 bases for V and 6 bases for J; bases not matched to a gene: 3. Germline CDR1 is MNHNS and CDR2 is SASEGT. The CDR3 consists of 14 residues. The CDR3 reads CASSDGTGSQPQHF. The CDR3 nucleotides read TGTGCCAGCAGTGATGGGACAGGGAGTCAGCCCCAGCATTTT.

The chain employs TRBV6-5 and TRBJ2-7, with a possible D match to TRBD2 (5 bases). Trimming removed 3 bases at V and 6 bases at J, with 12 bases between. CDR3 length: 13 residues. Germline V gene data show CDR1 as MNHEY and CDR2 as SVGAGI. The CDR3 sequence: CASSYIEGGEQYF. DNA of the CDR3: TGTGCCAGCAGTTATATTGAGGGCGGCGAGCAGTACTTC.

The CDR3 DNA reads TGTGCCACTACTGTCTCCTCCTCCTACAATGAGCAGTTCTTC. It encodes CATTVSSSYNEQFF. This sequence joins TRBV19 and TRBJ2-1; D is undetermined. Trimming took 10 bases from V and 0 from J, leaving 13 bases between them. This CDR3 is built from 14 residues. Germline CDR1 LNHDA, CDR2 SQIVND (reference sequence).

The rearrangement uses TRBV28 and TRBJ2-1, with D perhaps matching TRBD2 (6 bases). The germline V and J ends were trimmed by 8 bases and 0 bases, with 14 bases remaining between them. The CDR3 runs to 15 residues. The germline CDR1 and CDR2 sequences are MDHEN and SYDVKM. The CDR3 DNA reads TGTGCCAGCGGTCTTGCCGGGGGCTCCTACAATGAGCAGTTCTTC. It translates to CASGLAGGSYNEQFF.

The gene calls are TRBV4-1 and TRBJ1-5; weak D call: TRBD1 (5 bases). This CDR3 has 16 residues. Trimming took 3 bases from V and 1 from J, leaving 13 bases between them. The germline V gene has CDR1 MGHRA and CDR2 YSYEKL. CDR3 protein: CASSQGGDRSNQPQHF. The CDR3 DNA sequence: TGCGCCAGCAGCCAGGGCGGCGACAGAAGCAATCAGCCCCAGCATTTT.

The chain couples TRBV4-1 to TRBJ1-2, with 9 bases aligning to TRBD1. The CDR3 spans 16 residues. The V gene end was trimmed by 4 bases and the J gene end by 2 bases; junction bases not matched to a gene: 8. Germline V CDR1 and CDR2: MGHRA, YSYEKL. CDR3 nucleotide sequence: TGCGCCAGCAGCCCCGTGACAGGGGGAGTGAACTATGGCTACACCTTC. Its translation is CASSPVTGGVNYGYTF.